This record concerns one T cell receptor (beta chain) sequence. The table lists this clone with a few counts. Its antigen is not yet known. Base qualities were left out, and no much larger clone turns up one base away. This sample was included in a study of blood T cell repertoires in COVID-19 (dated by TCRdb to the early 2020s). General notes on the study: The collaborator samples originated in the United States, Italy and Spain and spanned the acute and convalescent phases of COVID-19. The dataset comprised deeply sampled blood TCRbeta repertoires from subjects exposed to, actively infected with, or recovered from COVID-19. HLA class I and class II types, where available, came from metadata supplied by the sample provider rather than from assay-based typing. A freely available public database, intended as a resource for researchers studying the immune response to SARS-CoV-2, is where the repertoires were released. Samples were obtained from the ongoing ImmuneRACE study (first 160 participants) and from roughly 1,300 subjects provided by 6 global collaborators. The material from the prospective study consisted of cDNA or gDNA derived from T cells, B-cell-depleted T cells, or PBMCs. A de-identified subject ID, COVID-19 status, age in years and sex were almost always included in the sample metadata. General study outcomes and caveats: Clinical and demographic metadata were provided uncurated, with the amount varying by source and participant.

The germline V gene (reference sequence) specifies SEHNR as CDR1 and FQNEAQ as CDR2. Its CDR3 holds 13 amino acids, cysteine through phenylalanine. The entry retains the CDR3 DNA only, 39 bases that are in frame from base 1. The V end loses 5 bases and the J end loses 4 bases, and a stretch of 11 bases separates them. TCRbeta CDR3 regions were amplified from genomic DNA by means of the immunoSEQ Assay, a bias-controlled multiplex PCR. On the authors' methods: Within the assay, amplification of reference gene primers was used to estimate how many nucleated cells each sample contained. Sequence reads were collapsed and filtered to measure the absolute abundance of every unique TCRbeta CDR3 rearrangement. For each sample, productive Simpson clonality was calculated by taking the square root of Simpson's diversity index across productive rearrangements. TCRdb stores this immuneACCESS table with in-frame sequences only. Part of the clones is absent; in the studies checked, under half of the shortfall reflects unresolved V genes, and no reason is known for the rest. The DNA was the basis for D and trimming; V, J and clone size are from that table. Here the sample has some 320,000 clones; around nine tenths occur a single time. 3% to 5% of the sample belongs to the ten largest clones.

Participants in the prospective study were aged about 18 to 90 years, lived in 20 to 25 United States geographic areas, and enrolled through a virtual design. In the prospective study, cohorts were assigned on the basis of participant-reported clinical history obtained from a screening survey and a study questionnaire. Exposed participants were defined as having been in contact with someone with a PCR-confirmed or clinician-diagnosed COVID-19 case within 2 weeks of study entry. In the prospective study, mobile phlebotomists collected whole blood, serum and a nasopharyngeal or oropharyngeal swab from each participant. Prospective study participants could optionally give additional blood draws and questionnaires over an approximately two-month period. Prospective study blood samples were shipped either frozen or at room temperature before DNA extraction.

The material sequenced was PBMCs or T cells enriched from blood (not recorded which). This clonotype originated in a young woman who had been exposed to COVID-19. Recombination connected TRBV7-9 to TRBJ1-2, with the D gene not confidently named. The bases are TGTGCCAGCAGCCTGCAGGAGGGCTATGGCTACACCTTC. It specifies CASSLQEGYGYTF.